Each of the 9 T cell receptor beta chains below was sequenced from the same sample in a study of blood T cell repertoires in COVID-19. Method: immunoSEQ multiplex PCR; TCRdb's copy keeps in-frame clones and lacks some. Here the sample spans under 300,000 clones, about 91% being singletons. The sample taken for sequencing was PBMCs or T cells enriched from blood (not recorded which). The receptors originated from a woman between 35 and 50 years old with acute COVID-19.

A note on this clone: At one end the junction does not follow the germline gene, possibly because of a read error. This rearrangement joins TRBV7-7 to TRBJ2-1, with 10 bases identical to TRBD2. The germline CDR1 and CDR2 sequences are SSHAT and FNYEAQ (reference sequence). The CDR3 is made up of 16 amino acids. CDR3 nucleotide sequence: TGTGCTAGCAGCTCCTCTAGCGGGAGAGGGGACAATGAGCAGTTCTTC. As protein: CASSSSSGRGDNEQFF.

V and J are TRBV11-2 and TRBJ2-5, with 7 bases that match TRBD1. The CDR3 consists of 16 residues. The trim removed 3 bases at V and 0 bases at J, leaving 7 bases unmatched. CDR1 SGHAT and CDR2 FQNNGV come from the germline V gene. The CDR3 DNA reads as TGTGCCAGCAGCTTTAGGACAGGCACGTACCAAGAGACCCAGTACTTC. Translating gives CASSFRTGTYQETQYF.

The chain has TRBV5-1 and TRBJ2-5; D uncertain. Germline CDR1 is SGHRS and CDR2 is YFSETQ. The CDR3 totals 12 residues. V lost 5 bases and J 0 bases, leaving 5 bases between the germline ends. In DNA form, the CDR3 reads TGCGCCAGCAGAGCGTACCAAGAGACCCAGTACTTC. Its translation is CASRAYQETQYF. The complete variable domain, with remaining parts taken from reference TRBV5-1 and TRBJ2-5, reads KAGVTQTPRYLIKTRGQQVTLSCSPISGHRSVSWYQQTPGQGLQFLFEYFSETQRNKGNFPGRFSGRQFSNSRSEMNVSTLELGDSALYLCASRAYQETQYFGPGTRLLVL.

This clone was seen once. The chain has TRBV10-3 and TRBJ2-4; 7 bases are a match to TRBD1. There are 14 residues in the CDR3. The V and J ends lost 2 bases and 6 bases, in that order; junction bases with no gene match: 4. Germline lookup yields CDR1 ENHRY and CDR2 SYGVKD. The CDR3 DNA is TGTGCCATCAGTGAGGGACAGGCGGGAAACATTCAGTACTTC. Translation gives CAISEGQAGNIQYF.

The rearrangement joins TRBV19 to TRBJ1-1; D is unclear. CDR1 LNHDA and CDR2 SQIVND come from the germline V gene (reference sequence). This CDR3 is built from 13 residues. V lost 0 bases to trimming and J lost 8 bases, with 10 bases between them. CDR3 nucleotides: TGTGCCAGTAGTATAGACCAGGCAGGAGAAGCTTTCTTT. Translating gives CASSIDQAGEAFF.

This rearrangement joins TRBV3-1 (or the pseudogene TRBV3-2) to TRBJ1-2; D is undetermined. This CDR3 is built from 16 residues. CDR1 is LGHDT, CDR2 YNNKEL, per germline (reference sequence). Between the trimmed V and J ends, which lost 1 base and 2 bases, there was a span of 14 bases. CDR3 residues: CASSQGTGRRNYGYTF. The CDR3 DNA reads as TGTGCCAGCAGCCAAGGTACGGGGAGAAGAAACTATGGCTACACCTTC.

The J gene is TRBJ1-2, the V gene TRBV30; the match to TRBD1 covers 9 bases. With V trimmed by 2 bases and J by 6 bases, 4 bases remained unmatched. The germline V gene encodes CDR1 GTSNPN and CDR2 SVGIG (reference sequence). CDR3 size: 13 residues. CDR3 in amino acids: CAWSLTGGNGYTF. The CDR3 DNA reads as TGTGCCTGGAGTCTCACAGGGGGCAATGGCTACACCTTC.

This chain joins TRBV5-4 and TRBJ2-3, with 7 positions matching TRBD2. The CDR3 spans 17 residues. CDR1 and CDR2 from the germline V gene are SGHNT and YYREEE (reference sequence). Germline trimming cut 4 bases from V and 0 bases from J; bases unmatched to any gene: 11. The CDR3 loop reads CASSRRRGNPSTDTQYF. The CDR3 DNA sequence: TGTGCCAGCAGCCGACGGCGGGGGAACCCTAGCACAGATACGCAGTATTTT.

V usage is TRBV11-2 and J usage is TRBJ2-1; TRBD2 matches 7 bases. CDR1 is SGHAT, CDR2 FQNNGV, per germline. Trimming removed 1 base from V and 4 bases from J; junction bases left unmatched: 4. This CDR3 region has 15 residues. CDR3 sequence (DNA): TGTGCCAGCAGCTTAGGGGCTAGCGGATACAATGAGCAGTTCTTC. Its protein is CASSLGASGYNEQFF.